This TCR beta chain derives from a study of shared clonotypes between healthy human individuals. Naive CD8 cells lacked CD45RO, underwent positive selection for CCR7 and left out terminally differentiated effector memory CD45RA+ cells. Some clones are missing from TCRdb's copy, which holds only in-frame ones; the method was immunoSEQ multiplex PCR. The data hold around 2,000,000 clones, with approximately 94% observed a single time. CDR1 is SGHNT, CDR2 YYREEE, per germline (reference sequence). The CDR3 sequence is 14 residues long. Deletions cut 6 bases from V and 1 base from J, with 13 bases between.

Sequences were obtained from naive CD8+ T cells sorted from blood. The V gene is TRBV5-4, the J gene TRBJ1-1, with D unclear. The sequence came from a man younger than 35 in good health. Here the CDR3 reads CASIPGGSNTEAFF. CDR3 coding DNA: TGTGCCAGCATCCCGGGTGGGTCGAACACTGAAGCTTTCTTT.